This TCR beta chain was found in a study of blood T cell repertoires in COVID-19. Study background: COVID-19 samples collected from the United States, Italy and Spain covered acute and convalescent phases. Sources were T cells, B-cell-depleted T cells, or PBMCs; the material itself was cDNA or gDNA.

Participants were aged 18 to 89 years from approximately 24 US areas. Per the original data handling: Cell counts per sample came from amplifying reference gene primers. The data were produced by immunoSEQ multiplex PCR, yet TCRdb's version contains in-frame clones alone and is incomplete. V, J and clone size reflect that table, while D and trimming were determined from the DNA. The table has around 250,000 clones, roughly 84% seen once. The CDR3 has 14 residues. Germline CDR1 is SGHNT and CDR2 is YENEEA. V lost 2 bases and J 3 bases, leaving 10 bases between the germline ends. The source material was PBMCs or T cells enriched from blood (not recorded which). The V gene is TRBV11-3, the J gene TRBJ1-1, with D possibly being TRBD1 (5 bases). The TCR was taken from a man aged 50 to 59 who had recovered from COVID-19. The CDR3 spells CASSLQGWDTEAFF. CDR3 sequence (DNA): TGTGCCAGCAGCTTACAGGGATGGGACACTGAAGCTTTCTTT.